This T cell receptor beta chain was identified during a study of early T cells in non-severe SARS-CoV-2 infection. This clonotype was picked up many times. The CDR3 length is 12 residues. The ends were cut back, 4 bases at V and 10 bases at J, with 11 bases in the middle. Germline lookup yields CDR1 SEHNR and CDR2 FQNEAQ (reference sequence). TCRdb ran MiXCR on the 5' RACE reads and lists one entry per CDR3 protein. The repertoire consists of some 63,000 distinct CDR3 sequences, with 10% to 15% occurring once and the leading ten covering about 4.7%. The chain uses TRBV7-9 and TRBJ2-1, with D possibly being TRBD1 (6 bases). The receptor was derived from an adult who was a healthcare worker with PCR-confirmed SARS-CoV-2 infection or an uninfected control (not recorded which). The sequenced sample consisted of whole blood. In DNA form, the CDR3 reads TGTGCCAGCAGCTCAACAGGGTACGAGCAGTTCTTC. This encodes CASSSTGYEQFF.